Below are 25 T cell receptor beta chains sequenced from a single sample in a study of response to subunit inactivated influenza vaccine. Each CDR3 protein gets one entry after TCRdb re-called the RT-PCR reads with MiXCR. Here the sample spans 650,000 to 800,000 distinct CDR3 sequences, approximately 15% being singletons. This specimen consisted of PBMCs from blood, obtained 14 days before vaccination. The receptors here all came from a man aged 50 or older who received an inactivated influenza vaccine.

This clonotype was counted a few times. The rearrangement links TRBV6-2 or TRBV6-3 to TRBJ2-1; TRBD2 matches at 8 bases. Germline V CDR1 and CDR2: MNHEY, SVGEGT. Trimming at V came to 6 bases and at J to 8 bases, leaving 9 bases not matched to a gene. This CDR3 is 14 amino acids long. CDR3 nucleotide sequence: TGTGCCAGCAGCCAGGGACTAGGTAGGCATGAGCAGTTCTTC. Protein: CASSQGLGRHEQFF.

This clonotype was seen only a few times. The chain is built from TRBV9 and TRBJ2-3, with TRBD2 matching over 7 bases. J lost 2 bases, V lost 4 bases, and 10 bases had no gene match. Germline CDR1 reads SGDLS; CDR2 reads YYNGEE. CDR3 length: 16 residues. CDR3 coding DNA: TGTGCCAGCAGCCCTCAGGCGGGAGCGAACACAGATACGCAGTATTTT. Translated: CASSPQAGANTDTQYF.

This clonotype came up a few times. The chain combines TRBV7-2 with TRBJ1-1, with D uncertain. The V and J ends lost 1 base and 5 bases respectively, with 11 bases between them. The germline V gene encodes CDR1 SGHTA and CDR2 FQGNSA. The CDR3 covers 14 residues. The CDR3 DNA is TGTGCCAGCAGCTTAGTTGGGCTGGGGACTGAAGCTTTCTTT. Amino acid sequence: CASSLVGLGTEAFF.

This clonotype was counted a few times. The chain recombines TRBV7-2 with TRBJ1-2; 10 nucleotides match TRBD1. Losses at the gene ends were 3 bases for V and 5 bases for J; bases not matched to a gene: 6. This CDR3 region has 15 residues. Germline values: CDR1 SGHTA, CDR2 FQGNSA. CDR3 region: CASSFAGTGVYGYTF. CDR3 nucleotide sequence: TGTGCCAGCAGCTTCGCCGGGACAGGGGTTTATGGCTACACCTTC.

V gene TRBV6-1 combines with J gene TRBJ2-5; 7 bases are a match to TRBD1. The CDR3 has 14 amino acids. CDR1 is MNHNS and CDR2 is SASEGT in the germline V gene. The junction had 6 bases not matched to a gene; V was cut back by 7 bases and J by 1 base. In DNA, the CDR3 is TGTGCCAGCAACCAAGGGGGCAGCCAAGAGACCCAGTACTTC. Protein product: CASNQGGSQETQYF.

This clonotype came up many times. The chain joins TRBV15 to TRBJ2-4; TRBD1 matches at 9 bases. V shed 0 bases and J 5 bases; nucleotides not matched to a gene: 5. In germline, CDR1 is LNHNV, CDR2 YYDKDF (reference sequence). The CDR3 sequence is 16 residues long. The CDR3 protein is CATSRDIGQGQNIQYF. In DNA, the CDR3 is TGTGCCACCAGCAGAGACATAGGACAGGGGCAAAACATTCAGTACTTC.

The rearrangement links TRBV5-1 to TRBJ2-7; either TRBD1 or TRBD2 may fit D (5 bases each). Looked up from germline, CDR1 is SGHRS and CDR2 is YFSETQ. Trimming cost V 7 bases and J 6 bases, with 20 bases left between them. The CDR3 has 14 amino acids. The CDR3 region has the DNA TGCGCCAGCTCCGGGACCCGACCGAGTACCGAGCAGTACTTC. It translates to CASSGTRPSTEQYF.

This clonotype occurred a few times. This sequence joins TRBV10-2 and TRBJ2-3, with a tentative D call TRBD1 (6 bases). V shed 10 bases and J shed 0 bases, with 14 bases lying between them. This CDR3 contains 14 residues. CDR1 and CDR2 from the germline V gene are WSHSY and SAAADI. This CDR3 reads CATKQGVSTDTQYF. As DNA, the CDR3 is TGCGCCACCAAACAGGGTGTGAGCACAGATACGCAGTATTTT.

In its sample, this clonotype was seen a few times. The chain joins TRBV6-2 or TRBV6-3 to TRBJ2-3; D is undetermined. This CDR3 region has 12 residues. Trimming stripped 2 bases from V and 4 bases from J, with 4 bases between. Germline V gene data show CDR1 as MNHEY and CDR2 as SVGEGT. The chain's CDR3 is CASSYPPDTQYF. CDR3 coding DNA: TGTGCCAGCAGTTACCCGCCAGATACGCAGTATTTT.

This clonotype has a handful of counts. This chain uses TRBV20-1 with TRBJ2-3; D gene ambiguous. Trimming left V 1 base short and J 3 bases short, with 14 bases between. Germline CDR1 is DFQATT and CDR2 is SNEGSKA (reference sequence). The CDR3 has 15 amino acids. Here the CDR3 DNA reads TGCAGTGCTAGAGCTGTGGGGTGGGGTACAGATACGCAGTATTTT. Protein sequence: CSARAVGWGTDTQYF.

The CDR3 region is CASSQGYSSYNEQFF. CDR3 nucleotides: TGCGCCAGCAGCCAAGGTTATAGCTCCTACAATGAGCAGTTCTTC. This rearrangement joins TRBV4-1 to TRBJ2-1; D is uncertain. With 1 base removed from V and 0 bases from J, the gap between germline ends came to 7 bases. The germline V gene has CDR1 MGHRA and CDR2 YSYEKL. This CDR3 is built from 15 residues.

This clonotype was counted between two and nine times. J is TRBJ1-2 and V is TRBV6-5; D might be TRBD1 (5 bases). Germline loops: CDR1 MNHEY, CDR2 SVGAGI. CDR3 length equals 14 residues. The V end was cut by 2 bases, the J end by 4 bases, with 11 bases between. CDR3 residues: CASSYVQGSYGYTF. The CDR3 nucleotides are TGTGCCAGCAGTTACGTGCAGGGATCCTATGGCTACACCTTC.

V and J are TRBV12-3 or TRBV12-4 and TRBJ2-2, with a possible D match to TRBD2 (5 bases). The length of the CDR3 is 16 residues. Between the trimmed V and J ends, which lost 5 bases and 7 bases, there was a span of 20 bases. CDR3 coding DNA: TGTGCCAGCAGTCTTATAGCCTCGGGGATTGGCGGGGAGCTGTTTTTT. Its translation: CASSLIASGIGGELFF.

This chain connects TRBV4-3 to TRBJ2-3, with TRBD2 matching 7 bases. There are 16 residues in the CDR3. The V and J ends lost 4 bases and 1 base, in that order; junction bases with no gene match: 8. Looked up from germline, CDR1 is LGHNA and CDR2 is YSLEER. The CDR3 here is CASSRWEGVRTDTQYF. CDR3 nucleotides: TGCGCCAGCAGCCGCTGGGAGGGCGTACGCACAGATACGCAGTATTTT.

The V and J genes are TRBV6-2 or TRBV6-3 and TRBJ1-4; D gene uncertain. The CDR3 loop spans 14 amino acids. The V end lost 7 bases, the J end lost 7 bases, and 16 bases lay between the germline ends. CDR1 is MNHEY and CDR2 is SVGEGT in the germline V gene. In nucleotides, the CDR3 is TGTGCCAGCACCATACCTGGCCGACCTGAAAAACTGTTTTTT. This gives the protein CASTIPGRPEKLFF.

The table lists this clonotype with many counts. This chain connects TRBV15 to TRBJ2-1; TRBD2 matches at 7 bases. CDR3 length equals 15 residues. V was clipped by 3 bases and J by 2 bases; unmatched bases: 4. Germline CDR1 LNHNV, CDR2 YYDKDF (reference sequence). The chain's CDR3 is CATSRVGGPYNEQFF. The DNA for the CDR3 is TGTGCCACCAGCAGGGTGGGAGGGCCCTACAATGAGCAGTTCTTC. The full variable domain, with the rest looked up from reference TRBV15 and TRBJ2-1, is DAMVIQNPRYQVTQFGKPVTLSCSQTLNHNVMYWYQQKSSQAPKLLFHYYDKDFNNEADTPDNFQSRRPNTSFCFLDIRSPGLGDTAMYLCATSRVGGPYNEQFFGPGTRLTVL.

This clonotype was seen more than once but under ten times. This chain links TRBV28 with TRBJ2-1, with D tentatively TRBD1 or TRBD2 (7 bases each). Germline V gene lookup returns CDR1 MDHEN and CDR2 SYDVKM. Trimming left V 2 bases short and J 9 bases short, with 20 bases between. CDR3 size: 16 residues. The CDR3 DNA reads as TGTGCCAGCAGTTTAATAGGAGGGACAGTAGCGGGTGAGCAGTTCTTC. It codes for CASSLIGGTVAGEQFF.

V gene TRBV28 combines with J gene TRBJ2-4; D uncertain. Deletions cut 6 bases from V and 8 bases from J, with 11 bases between. This CDR3 is 12 amino acids long. Germline V gives CDR1 MDHEN, CDR2 SYDVKM. CDR3 DNA: TGTGCCAGCAGCCTCCCCGGTTACATTCAGTACTTC. Its protein product is CASSLPGYIQYF.

This CDR3 is CASREIWGAYNEQFF. The CDR3 coding sequence is TGTGCCAGTAGGGAGATTTGGGGGGCTTACAATGAGCAGTTCTTC. This rearrangement joins TRBV6-2 or TRBV6-3 to TRBJ2-1; perhaps D is TRBD1 or TRBD2 (6 bases each). CDR3 length equals 15 residues. Germline values: CDR1 MNHEY, CDR2 SVGEGT. V lost 9 bases and J 4 bases, leaving 19 bases between the germline ends.

This clonotype was picked up many times. V and J are TRBV15 and TRBJ2-1, with no clear D. Germline CDR1 and CDR2: LNHNV and YYDKDF (reference sequence). V shed 3 bases and J shed 7 bases, with 16 bases lying between them. This CDR3 comprises 15 residues. CDR3 in amino acids: CATSSKASGLNEQFF. In DNA form, the CDR3 reads TGTGCCACCAGCAGCAAGGCCTCGGGTCTGAATGAGCAGTTCTTC.

The V call is TRBV7-9, the J call TRBJ2-1; 7 bases fit TRBD2. The trim removed 8 bases at V and 10 bases at J, leaving 17 bases unmatched. CDR1 and CDR2 (germline): SEHNR, FQNEAQ (reference sequence). The CDR3 loop spans 15 amino acids. This CDR3 is CASGVPGLPLREQFF. Here the CDR3 DNA reads TGTGCCAGCGGAGTACCGGGACTACCTCTTAGGGAGCAGTTCTTC.

This clonotype was observed many times. The chain joins TRBV10-3 to TRBJ2-5; D call uncertain. The CDR3 has 13 amino acids. The germline CDR1 and CDR2 sequences are ENHRY and SYGVKD. V lost 3 bases, J lost 1 base, and 6 bases lay in between. Here the CDR3 DNA reads TGTGCCATCAGTGATGGGGTCCAAGAGACCCAGTACTTC. This sequence encodes CAISDGVQETQYF.

The chain joins TRBV10-3 to TRBJ1-1, with D tentatively TRBD1 (5 bases). The CDR3 runs to 14 residues. V lost 6 bases to trimming and J lost 11 bases, with 22 bases between them. Germline V CDR1 and CDR2: ENHRY, SYGVKD. CDR3 sequence: CAISPSWGREGAFF. The CDR3 bases are TGTGCCATCAGCCCCTCATGGGGCAGGGAGGGGGCTTTCTTT.

The chain joins TRBV28 to TRBJ2-5, with D perhaps TRBD2 (5 bases). CDR1 and CDR2 from the germline V gene are MDHEN and SYDVKM. The ends were cut back, 1 base at V and 3 bases at J, with 15 bases in the middle. This CDR3 contains 16 residues. The CDR3 region is CASSLSPSLGEETQYF. For the CDR3, the DNA is TGTGCCAGCAGTTTATCCCCTAGCCTCGGGGAAGAGACCCAGTACTTC.

The chain carries TRBV6-1 and TRBJ1-1; D may be TRBD1 (5 bases). In germline, CDR1 is MNHNS, CDR2 SASEGT. Trimming cost V 1 base and J 3 bases, with 12 bases left between them. The CDR3 runs 15 residues. DNA for the CDR3: TGTGCCAGCAGTGAAGTTGTGGGGCCTCACACTGAAGCTTTCTTT. As protein: CASSEVVGPHTEAFF.